These 22 T cell receptor beta chains came from one sample sequenced in a study of T cells in Graves' hyperthyroidism and ophthalmopathy. Researchers took RNA transcripts and amplified the TCR beta CDR3 regions from them. First-round RT-PCR targeting the TCR CDR3 was performed with the HTBI primer set. TCRdb fed the multiplex PCR reads into MiXCR, producing one record per CDR3 protein. This repertoire shows 700,000 or so distinct CDR3 sequences, approximately 16% found once; its top ten account for roughly 8%. Sequencing used blood. The receptors shown here come from a man aged 18 to 30 with Graves' hyperthyroidism.

This clonotype has ten or more counts. This rearrangement joins TRBV12-3 or TRBV12-4 to TRBJ2-2; D not certain. CDR3 length: 11 amino acids. V lost 10 bases and J lost 7, with 10 bases in between. CDR3 region: CATGFGGELFF. CDR3 in DNA: TGTGCCACTGGGTTCGGCGGGGAGCTGTTTTTT.

The J gene is TRBJ2-7, the V gene TRBV7-2; D tentatively reads TRBD1 or TRBD2 (6 bases each). Germline V gene sequence: CDR1 SGHTA, CDR2 FQGNSA. Trimming took off 1 base at V and 6 bases at J, with 13 bases between the two ends. This CDR3 region has 14 residues. CDR3 in amino acids: CASSLGGALPEQYF. In nucleotides, the CDR3 is TGTGCCAGCAGCTTAGGGGGGGCACTGCCCGAGCAGTACTTC.

Many counts were recorded for this clonotype. CDR3 sequence reads: CASSLSAGQGYNEQFF. DNA of the CDR3: TGTGCCAGCAGCCTCTCAGCCGGACAGGGATACAATGAGCAGTTCTTC. The rearrangement links TRBV7-2 to TRBJ2-1, with 8 bases fitting TRBD1. CDR1 and CDR2 (germline): SGHTA, FQGNSA. CDR3 length: 16 residues. V lost 5 bases, J lost 4 bases, and 10 bases stayed unmatched.

This clonotype was seen a handful of times. The genes are TRBV4-2 and TRBJ2-5; TRBD2 matches 11 bases. There are 17 residues in the CDR3. V trimming: 1 base; J trimming: 0 bases; junction bases outside the gene matches: 4. Germline V CDR1 and CDR2: LGHNA, YNFKEQ. CDR3 DNA sequence: TGTGCCAGCAGCCAAGCATCGACTAGCGGGAACCAAGAGACCCAGTACTTC. As protein: CASSQASTSGNQETQYF.

The chain has TRBV4-1 and TRBJ1-1; TRBD1 might be the D (5 bases). Between the trimmed V and J ends, which lost 1 base and 1 base, there was a span of 13 bases. This CDR3 comprises 16 residues. The germline V gene has CDR1 MGHRA and CDR2 YSYEKL. The DNA for the CDR3 is TGCGCCAGCAGCCAAGTGGGTCAGGGTCGGAACACTGAAGCTTTCTTT. Residues: CASSQVGQGRNTEAFF.

This chain links TRBV2 with TRBJ2-1; maybe TRBD2 (6 bases). Deletions cut 6 bases from V and 4 bases from J, with 13 bases between. Germline CDR1 reads SNHLY; CDR2 reads FYNNEI. This CDR3 is built from 14 residues. In DNA form, the CDR3 reads TGTGCCAGCAGCGTCAGCGGGCATTACAATGAGCAGTTCTTC. Translated, it gives CASSVSGHYNEQFF.

This clonotype was found many times. The chain joins TRBV5-5 to TRBJ2-5; weak D call: TRBD2 (6 bases). This CDR3 is built from 13 residues. Trimming removed 0 bases from V and 6 bases from J, with 9 bases in between. Germline CDR1 SGHKS, CDR2 YYEKEE (reference sequence). Written as DNA, the CDR3 is TGTGCCAGCAGCTTGGGACTAGACCAGACCCAGTACTTC. Translation: CASSLGLDQTQYF. Full variable domain (outside the CDR3, taken from reference TRBV5-5 and TRBJ2-5): DAGVTQSPTHLIKTRGQQVTLRCSPISGHKSVSWYQQVLGQGPQFIFQYYEKEERGRGNFPDRFSARQFPNYSSELNVNALLLGDSALYLCASSLGLDQTQYFGPGTRLLVL.

This clonotype was counted only a few times. This sequence may be a read error, since a much larger clone differs from it by one base. This chain joins TRBV18 and TRBJ1-1; weak D call: TRBD1 (6 bases). V was pared by 3 bases and J by 4 bases, with 15 bases between. Germline CDR1 is KGHSH and CDR2 is LQKENI. The CDR3 loop spans 15 amino acids. For the CDR3, the DNA is TGTGCCAGCTCACCCTCCTGTGGACAGTTCACTGAAGCTTTCTTT. Translation gives CASSPSCGQFTEAFF.

This clonotype was observed at least ten times. The chain employs TRBV10-3 and TRBJ1-1; D remains ambiguous. Trimming left V 2 bases short and J 1 base short, with 8 bases between. The CDR3 sequence is 14 residues long. CDR1 ENHRY and CDR2 SYGVKD come from the germline V gene. The CDR3 DNA is TGTGCCATCAGTGAGAGGGAGAAGAACACTGAAGCTTTCTTT. Its protein product is CAISEREKNTEAFF.

This clonotype turned up a few times. J is TRBJ1-2 and V is TRBV29-1, with no clear D. The CDR3 runs 13 residues. The V gene's germline CDR1 is SQVTM and CDR2 ANQGSEA. With 7 bases removed from V and 7 bases from J, the gap between germline ends came to 19 bases. As DNA, the CDR3 is TGCAGCGCCGTAGGTGGCAGCTCTATTGGCTACACCTTC. Amino acids: CSAVGGSSIGYTF.

A few counts support this clonotype. This rearrangement joins TRBV4-1 to TRBJ2-7; TRBD2 agrees at 7 bases. This CDR3 has 17 amino acids. The trim removed 0 bases at V and 6 bases at J, leaving 14 bases unmatched. The germline V gene has CDR1 MGHRA and CDR2 YSYEKL. The CDR3 spells CASSQDLSGKRGTEQYF. The DNA for the CDR3 is TGCGCCAGCAGCCAAGATCTCAGCGGGAAGAGGGGAACCGAGCAGTACTTC.

At least ten counts were recorded for this clonotype. The chain links TRBV6-1 to TRBJ1-5, with D uncertain. Germline V gene data show CDR1 as MNHNS and CDR2 as SASEGT. Trimming stripped 5 bases from V and 8 bases from J, with 13 bases between. This CDR3 is built from 13 residues. The CDR3 region has the DNA TGTGCCAGCAGTCCTCGGGAATCAGAGCCCCAGCATTTT. Protein product: CASSPRESEPQHF.

This clonotype was seen more than once but under ten times. The chain links TRBV28 to TRBJ1-2; D perhaps matches TRBD1 (6 bases). The CDR3 consists of 14 residues. The germline CDR1 and CDR2 sequences are MDHEN and SYDVKM. V was trimmed by 3 bases and J by 4 bases, leaving 12 bases between them. DNA for the CDR3: TGTGCCAGCAGTTTGGCAGGGGCTACCTATGGCTACACCTTC. Its translation: CASSLAGATYGYTF.

The chain combines TRBV10-3 with TRBJ2-7, with 9 bases matching TRBD2. This CDR3 has 18 amino acids. Germline CDR1 reads ENHRY; CDR2 reads SYGVKD. Germline trimming cut 0 bases from V and 4 bases from J; bases unmatched to any gene: 13. Here the CDR3 DNA reads TGTGCCATCAGTGAGTCGATAGTAGCGGGAGAGGGGGATTACGAGCAGTACTTC. It specifies CAISESIVAGEGDYEQYF.

This clonotype has at least ten counts. The chain links TRBV2 to TRBJ1-2; D is ambiguous. Germline CDR1 reads SNHLY; CDR2 reads FYNNEI. The CDR3 extends over 12 amino acids. V shed 6 bases and J shed 4 bases, with 9 bases lying between them. The CDR3 DNA sequence: TGTGCCAGCAGGGAGCATCCCTATGGCTACACCTTC. It specifies CASREHPYGYTF.

V is TRBV7-8 and J is TRBJ2-7; 9 bases are a match to TRBD1. Germline V gene sequence: CDR1 SGHVS, CDR2 FQNEAQ. V was clipped by 5 bases and J by 5 bases; unmatched bases: 10. The CDR3 is 15 residues long. CDR3 loop: CASSVSPGQGHEQYF. CDR3 DNA sequence: TGTGCCAGCAGCGTCTCACCGGGACAGGGCCACGAGCAGTACTTC.

This clonotype was recorded many times. The genes are TRBV6-1 and TRBJ1-1, with 9 bases fitting TRBD1. Germline CDR1 reads MNHNS; CDR2 reads SASEGT. With 5 bases clipped from V and 5 bases from J, the junction kept 12 bases outside the gene matches. The CDR3 spans 16 residues. The CDR3 DNA follows: TGTGCCAGCAGTAATAGACAGGGGGTATTGATGACTGAAGCTTTCTTT. Amino acids: CASSNRQGVLMTEAFF.

This clonotype was observed many times. The rearrangement uses TRBV28 and TRBJ2-1, with TRBD1 matching 8 bases. The CDR3 is made up of 15 amino acids. CDR1 and CDR2 (germline): MDHEN, SYDVKM. The V and J ends lost 5 bases and 3 bases, in that order; junction bases with no gene match: 6. CDR3 amino acids: CASSTGTGLYNEQFF. The CDR3 bases are TGTGCCAGCAGTACCGGGACAGGCCTCTACAATGAGCAGTTCTTC.

This clonotype was seen repeatedly, ten times or more. V and J are TRBV2 and TRBJ1-1, with 11 positions matching TRBD1. This CDR3 is built from 15 residues. Germline values: CDR1 SNHLY, CDR2 FYNNEI. V dropped 5 bases and J dropped 11; count of bases not matched to a gene: 13. The CDR3 sequence: CASSPRTGGEIWAFF. The CDR3 DNA reads TGTGCCAGCAGTCCTCGGACAGGGGGCGAGATTTGGGCTTTCTTT. Full variable domain (outside the CDR3, taken from reference TRBV2 and TRBJ1-1): EPEVTQTPSHQVTQMGQEVILRCVPISNHLYFYWYRQILGQKVEFLVSFYNNEISEKSEIFDDQFSVERPDGSNFTLKIRSTKLEDSAMYFCASSPRTGGEIWAFFGQGTRLTVV.

The chain combines TRBV29-1 with TRBJ1-1; 7 nucleotides agree with TRBD1. The CDR3 sequence is 15 residues long. CDR1 and CDR2 (germline): SQVTM, ANQGSEA. The V segment lost 6 bases and the J segment 0 bases; nucleotides outside the gene matches: 10. CDR3 coding DNA: TGCAGCGTGGAACCTAGGACAGGATTGAACACTGAAGCTTTCTTT. Translated: CSVEPRTGLNTEAFF.

The chain is built from TRBV6-1 and TRBJ2-1; 7 bases match TRBD1. CDR1 is MNHNS, CDR2 SASEGT, per germline. The CDR3 consists of 14 residues. J lost 11 bases, V lost 6 bases, and 13 bases had no gene match. The CDR3 here is CASSETGTIGKQFF. The CDR3 bases are TGTGCCAGCAGCGAGACAGGGACGATAGGGAAGCAGTTCTTC.

The gene calls are TRBV3-1 and TRBJ2-3, with D perhaps TRBD2 (5 bases). The germline V gene encodes CDR1 LGHDT and CDR2 YNNKEL (reference sequence). CDR3 length: 14 residues. Trimming pared 1 base from V and 4 bases from J, leaving 9 bases between. CDR3 coding DNA: TGTGCCAGCAGCCAAGGAGGGAGTTCAGATACGCAGTATTTT. Translating gives CASSQGGSSDTQYF.